These T cell receptor beta chains were read from a single sample in a study of cytomegalovirus exposure and HLA in healthy donors. Generated by immunoSEQ multiplex PCR, the TCRdb table keeps only in-frame clones and is missing some. Among about 180,000 clones listed, roughly 78% were seen once. Sample: PBMCs. Every receptor here comes from a woman aged 45-60 years in good health and CMV-seropositive. The CDR3 runs from the conserved cysteine through the conserved F or W. D genes are given only for firm matches. Not all rows give a size; the values are once, few, many and, for expanded clones, a class.

length: 14; D: NA; V: TRBV5-1; size: NA; J: TRBJ2-2; DNA: TGCGCCAGCAGCTTGGCGATCCCGGCCGGGGAGCTGTTTTTT; CDR3: CASSLAIPAGELFF
length: 13; D: NA; V: TRBV7-2; size: few; J: TRBJ2-7; DNA: TGTGCCAGCAGCCAACAGCTTACCTACGAGCAGTACTTC; CDR3: CASSQQLTYEQYF
length: 14; D: TRBD1; V: TRBV5-1; size: NA; J: TRBJ2-7; DNA: TGCGCCAGCAGCCTCCGGACAGGGACCTACGAGCAGTACTTC; CDR3: CASSLRTGTYEQYF
length: 13; D: NA; V: TRBV28; size: NA; J: TRBJ2-7; DNA: TGTGCCAGCAGCTTGGAGAGCTCCTACGAGCAGTACTTC; CDR3: CASSLESSYEQYF
length: 12; D: NA; V: TRBV6-1; size: NA; J: TRBJ2-5; DNA: TGTGCCCGCGGATTGTACCAAGAGACCCAGTACTTC; CDR3: CARGLYQETQYF
length: 19; D: TRBD1; V: TRBV5-6; size: NA; J: TRBJ1-6; DNA: TGTGCCAGCAGCTTTGTAACCGGGACAGGGTTTGACTATAATTCACCCCTCCACTTT; CDR3: CASSFVTGTGFDYNSPLHF
length: 15; D: TRBD2; V: TRBV6-6; size: NA; J: TRBJ2-7; DNA: TGTGCCAGCAGGCCCGGGACTAGCGGGTCCTACGAGCAGTACTTC; CDR3: CASRPGTSGSYEQYF
length: 15; D: TRBD1; V: TRBV9; size: NA; J: TRBJ1-1; DNA: TGTGCCAGCAGCCCCGGGACAGTCTGGAACACTGAAGCTTTCTTT; CDR3: CASSPGTVWNTEAFF
length: 15; D: TRBD1; V: TRBV6-5; size: NA; J: TRBJ1-6; DNA: TGTGCCAGCAGTCCGCGGACAGGCGTGAATTCACCCCTCCACTTT; CDR3: CASSPRTGVNSPLHF
length: 16; D: NA; V: TRBV5-1; size: NA; J: TRBJ2-3; DNA: TGCGCCAGCAGGCTAAACGCCGCGGGGGCTGGAGATACGCAGTATTTT; CDR3: CASRLNAAGAGDTQYF
length: 14; D: NA; V: TRBV5-4; size: NA; J: TRBJ2-5; DNA: TGTGCCAGCAGCTTGGAGGCTAGCCAAGAGACCCAGTACTTC; CDR3: CASSLEASQETQYF
length: 12; D: TRBD1; V: TRBV6-1; size: once; J: TRBJ2-7; DNA: TGTGCCAGCAGTCAGACAGGGGTCGAGCAGTACTTC; CDR3: CASSQTGVEQYF
length: 15; D: NA; V: TRBV18; size: NA; J: TRBJ1-5; DNA: TGTGCCAGCTCACCGTCAGACAGGCCCAATCAGCCCCAGCATTTT; CDR3: CASSPSDRPNQPQHF
length: 13; D: TRBD1; V: TRBV10-3; size: NA; J: TRBJ1-2; DNA: TGTGCCATCAGTGGGGACAGGGGGGTTGGCTACACCTTC; CDR3: CAISGDRGVGYTF
length: 16; D: NA; V: TRBV7-3; size: NA; J: TRBJ2-7; DNA: TGTGCCAGCAGCTTAACGGGCGCAGCCGGGGCCTACGAGCAGTACTTC; CDR3: CASSLTGAAGAYEQYF
length: 14; D: NA; V: TRBV5-1; size: NA; J: TRBJ1-1; DNA: TGCGCCAGCAGCTTGCGACAGCAGAACACTGAAGCTTTCTTT; CDR3: CASSLRQQNTEAFF
length: 14; D: NA; V: TRBV14; size: NA; J: TRBJ2-3; DNA: TGTGCCAGCAGCCAAGATAGAGGTCAGTCGACGCAGTATTTT; CDR3: CASSQDRGQSTQYF
length: 13; D: TRBD1; V: TRBV9; size: NA; J: TRBJ1-4; DNA: TGTGCCAGCAGCTCGACAGGGAGTGAAAAACTGTTTTTT; CDR3: CASSSTGSEKLFF
length: 13; D: NA; V: TRBV5-4; size: NA; J: TRBJ2-3; DNA: TGTGCCAGCAGCTTGGGGAGCTCAGATACGCAGTATTTT; CDR3: CASSLGSSDTQYF
length: 14; D: TRBD2; V: TRBV7-9; size: NA; J: TRBJ2-2; DNA: TGTGCCAGCAGCTTCTGGGGAGGGACCGGGGAGCTGTTTTTT; CDR3: CASSFWGGTGELFF
length: 13; D: NA; V: TRBV9; size: NA; J: TRBJ1-3; DNA: TGTGCCAGCAGTTACGGGGATGGAAACACCATATATTTT; CDR3: CASSYGDGNTIYF
length: 14; D: NA; V: TRBV25-1; size: NA; J: TRBJ1-4; DNA: TGTGCCAGCAGTAAACAGGGCTCGGATGAAAAACTGTTTTTT; CDR3: CASSKQGSDEKLFF
length: 15; D: TRBD1; V: TRBV11-1; size: NA; J: TRBJ1-1; DNA: TGTGCCAGCAGCATATTGGACAGGGTTGGCACTGAAGCTTTCTTT; CDR3: CASSILDRVGTEAFF
length: 13; D: NA; V: TRBV15; size: NA; J: TRBJ1-4; DNA: TGTGCCACCAGCAGAGATATCGATGAAAAACTGTTTTTT; CDR3: CATSRDIDEKLFF
length: 16; D: TRBD1; V: TRBV6-5; size: NA; J: TRBJ2-1; DNA: TGTGCCAGCAGTTACACGACCGGGACAGGGAACAATGAGCAGTTCTTC; CDR3: CASSYTTGTGNNEQFF
length: 14; D: TRBD2; V: TRBV5-1; size: NA; J: TRBJ2-5; DNA: TGCGCCAGCAGCGGCGGACTAGCGCGAGAGACCCAGTACTTC; CDR3: CASSGGLARETQYF
length: 13; D: TRBD1; V: TRBV19; size: NA; J: TRBJ1-2; DNA: TGTGCCAGTAGTATAAAAGGGGGCGGAGGCTACACCTTC; CDR3: CASSIKGGGGYTF
length: 15; D: TRBD1; V: TRBV5-1; size: NA; J: TRBJ1-1; DNA: TGCGCCAGCAGCCAACTCCAGGGACAGGGGACTGAAGCTTTCTTT; CDR3: CASSQLQGQGTEAFF
length: 14; D: TRBD1; V: TRBV4-2; size: NA; J: TRBJ1-2; DNA: TGTGCCAGCAGCACGGGACAGGGGACCTATGGCTACACCTTC; CDR3: CASSTGQGTYGYTF
length: 12; D: NA; V: TRBV27; size: NA; J: TRBJ1-2; DNA: TGTGCCAGCAGTCCGCAGGGATTTGGCTACACCTTC; CDR3: CASSPQGFGYTF
length: 13; D: NA; V: TRBV18; size: once; J: TRBJ1-6; DNA: TGTGCCAGCTCACCACGGGCTGATTCACCCCTCCACTTT; CDR3: CASSPRADSPLHF
length: 15; D: TRBD1; V: TRBV5-6; size: NA; J: TRBJ2-3; DNA: TGTGCCAGCAGCTCGACAGGGGTTAGCACAGATACGCAGTATTTT; CDR3: CASSSTGVSTDTQYF
length: 16; D: TRBD1; V: TRBV19; size: NA; J: TRBJ2-1; DNA: TGTGCCAGTAGTATAAGGGGGCCTAGCTCCTACAATGAGCAGTTCTTC; CDR3: CASSIRGPSSYNEQFF
length: 14; D: NA; V: TRBV2; size: NA; J: TRBJ2-7; DNA: TGTGCCAGCATACCCGTGGGCCCCACCTACGAGCAGTACTTC; CDR3: CASIPVGPTYEQYF
length: 11; D: NA; V: TRBV9; size: NA; J: TRBJ1-2; DNA: TGTGCCAGCAGCGTAGACGGTGGCTACACCTTC; CDR3: CASSVDGGYTF